This TCR beta chain was retrieved from a study of response to subunit inactivated influenza vaccine. Study-level points and caveats: Authors suggested each seasonal flu vaccination may recruit only limited numbers of new T cells.

Per the germline V gene, CDR1 is SGHRS and CDR2 is YFSETQ. Trimming took off 9 bases at V and 9 bases at J, with 10 bases between the two ends. The CDR3 covers 9 residues. In the case of this clonotype: What it binds is unknown.

TCRdb recomputed calls from the RT-PCR reads with MiXCR, one row per CDR3 protein. The profile shows approximately 250,000 distinct CDR3 sequences, more than 10% of them singletons. The V gene is TRBV5-1, the J gene TRBJ2-7; D is possibly TRBD1 (5 bases). The specimen was non-naive T cells sorted from PBMCs, collected 14 to 15 days before vaccination. This receptor was obtained from a middle-aged man who received an inactivated influenza vaccine. The CDR3 DNA follows: TGCGCCACGTTACAGGCGCAGTACTTC. Its protein is CATLQAQYF.